Given below is one TCR beta chain in context. What it binds is unknown. Treatment here: approximately 18 received Ad26.COV2.S at low or high dose, single or two shots; about 5 received placebo; per-sample allocation not given. It was on day 63 after the first vaccine or placebo injection that samples were taken. The sample belongs to a study of Ad26.COV2.S vaccination and SARS-CoV-2 variants. Study-wide findings and caveats: Those who received the vaccine showed greater spike-specific TCR breadth than those given placebo. Total T cell responses, in the TCR breadth and depth analyses, may have been underestimated.

Sequencing used immunoSEQ multiplex PCR; TCRdb keeps in-frame clones, though not all of them. Among about 400,000 clones listed, around 91% were seen once. The clonotype originates from a person aged 18 to 65 who received the Ad26.COV2.S COVID-19 vaccine or a placebo. This specimen consisted of peripheral blood, obtained in a trial of Ad26.COV2.S vaccine versus placebo.

CDR3 loop: CASSHGQPSTEAFF. For the CDR3, the DNA is TGTGCCAGCAGTCATGGGCAACCGAGCACTGAAGCTTTCTTT. This chain joins TRBV7-3 and TRBJ1-1; the D is unclear. Germline CDR1 SGHTA, CDR2 FQGTGA. This CDR3 comprises 14 residues. Trimming removed 6 bases from V and 4 bases from J, with 15 bases in between. The full variable domain, in which reference TRBV7-3 and TRBJ1-1 provide the parts outside the CDR3, is GAGVSQTPSNKVTEKGKYVELRCDPISGHTALYWYRQSLGQGPEFLIYFQGTGAADDSGLPNDRFFAVRPEGSVSTLKIQRTERGDSAVYLCASSHGQPSTEAFFGQGTRLTVV.